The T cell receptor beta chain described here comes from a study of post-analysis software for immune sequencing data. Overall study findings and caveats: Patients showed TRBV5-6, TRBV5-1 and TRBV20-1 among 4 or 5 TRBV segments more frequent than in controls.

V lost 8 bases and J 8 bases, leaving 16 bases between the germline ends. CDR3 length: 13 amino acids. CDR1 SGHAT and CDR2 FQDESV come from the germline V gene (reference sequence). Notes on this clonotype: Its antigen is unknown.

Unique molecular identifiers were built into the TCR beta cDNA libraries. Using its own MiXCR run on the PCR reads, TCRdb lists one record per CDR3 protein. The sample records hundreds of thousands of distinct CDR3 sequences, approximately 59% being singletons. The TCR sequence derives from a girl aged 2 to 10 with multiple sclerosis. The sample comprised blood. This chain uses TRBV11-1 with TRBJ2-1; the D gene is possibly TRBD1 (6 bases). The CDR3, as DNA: TGTGCCAGCGGCACAGGGTACAGAGATGAGCAGTTCTTC. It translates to CASGTGYRDEQFF.